The present entry profiles one TCR beta chain with its context. The data belong to a study of shared clonotypes between healthy human individuals. For the study at large: The study drew on a couple of women and a few men aged 18 to 49 as donors.

The V end lost 0 bases, the J end lost 7 bases, and 7 bases lay between the germline ends. The length of the CDR3 is 13 residues. Germline V gene sequence: CDR1 SGDLS, CDR2 YYNGEE. Unsorted PBMC replicate PCRs used around 310 ng DNA, 30,000 to 35,000 T cell genomes. Clones were read by immunoSEQ multiplex PCR, and TCRdb kept only the in-frame ones, dropping some. The repertoire includes about 480,000 clones, 79% of them detected once, and 10% to 15% sits in the top ten. This chain links TRBV9 with TRBJ2-2; no firm D call. Sequenced: PBMCs. The TCR sequence derives from a woman aged 40 to 49 in good health. Some clones in this sample may be carry-over from other donors' samples. Here the CDR3 reads CASSVAEGGELFF. CDR3 nucleotides: TGTGCCAGCAGCGTAGCTGAAGGCGGGGAGCTGTTTTTT.